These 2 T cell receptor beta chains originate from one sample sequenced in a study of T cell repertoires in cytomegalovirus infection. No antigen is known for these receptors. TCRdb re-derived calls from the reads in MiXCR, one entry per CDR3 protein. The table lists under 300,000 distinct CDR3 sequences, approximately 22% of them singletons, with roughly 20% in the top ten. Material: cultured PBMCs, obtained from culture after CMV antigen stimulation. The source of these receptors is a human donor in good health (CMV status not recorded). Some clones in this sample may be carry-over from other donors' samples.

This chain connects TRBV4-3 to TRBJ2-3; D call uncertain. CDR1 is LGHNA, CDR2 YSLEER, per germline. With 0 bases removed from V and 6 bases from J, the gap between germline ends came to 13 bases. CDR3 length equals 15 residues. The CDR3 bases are TGCGCCAGCAGCCAAGATTGGTCCGCCCACGATACGCAGTATTTT. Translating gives CASSQDWSAHDTQYF.

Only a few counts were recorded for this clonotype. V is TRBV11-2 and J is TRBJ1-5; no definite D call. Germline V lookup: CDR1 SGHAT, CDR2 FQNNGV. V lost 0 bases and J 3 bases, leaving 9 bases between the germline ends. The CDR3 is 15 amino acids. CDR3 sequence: CASSLEGRLNQPQHF. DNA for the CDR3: TGTGCCAGCAGCTTAGAAGGACGGCTCAATCAGCCCCAGCATTTT.